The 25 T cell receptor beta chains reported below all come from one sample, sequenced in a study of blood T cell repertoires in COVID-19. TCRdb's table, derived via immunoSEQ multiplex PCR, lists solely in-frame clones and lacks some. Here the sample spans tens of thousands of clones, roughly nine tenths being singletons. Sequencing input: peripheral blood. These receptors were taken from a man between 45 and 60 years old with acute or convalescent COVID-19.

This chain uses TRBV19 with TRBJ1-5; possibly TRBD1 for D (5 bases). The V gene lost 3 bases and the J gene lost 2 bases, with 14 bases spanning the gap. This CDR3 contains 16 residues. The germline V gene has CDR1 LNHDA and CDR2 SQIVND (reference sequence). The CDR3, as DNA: TGTGCCAGTAGTATGGGGGGACGATTGGGCAATCAGCCCCAGCATTTT. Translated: CASSMGGRLGNQPQHF.

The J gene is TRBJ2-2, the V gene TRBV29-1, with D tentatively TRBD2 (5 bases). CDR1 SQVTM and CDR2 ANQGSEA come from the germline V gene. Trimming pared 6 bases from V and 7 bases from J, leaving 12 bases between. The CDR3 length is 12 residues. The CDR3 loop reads CSVRVVSGELFF. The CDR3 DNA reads TGCAGCGTGCGGGTGGTGAGCGGGGAGCTGTTTTTT.

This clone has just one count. The CDR3 region is CASSLGAQDSEKLFF. The CDR3 DNA follows: TGCGCCAGCAGCCTGGGGGCTCAGGATAGTGAAAAACTGTTTTTT. The gene calls are TRBV5-1 and TRBJ1-4; possibly TRBD1 for D (6 bases). V lost 4 bases, J lost 7 bases, and 17 bases lay in between. The length of the CDR3 is 15 residues. Germline CDR1 and CDR2: SGHRS and YFSETQ. Drawing the rest from reference TRBV5-1 and TRBJ1-4, the complete variable domain is KAGVTQTPRYLIKTRGQQVTLSCSPISGHRSVSWYQQTPGQGLQFLFEYFSETQRNKGNFPGRFSGRQFSNSRSEMNVSTLELGDSALYLCASSLGAQDSEKLFFGSGTQLSVL.

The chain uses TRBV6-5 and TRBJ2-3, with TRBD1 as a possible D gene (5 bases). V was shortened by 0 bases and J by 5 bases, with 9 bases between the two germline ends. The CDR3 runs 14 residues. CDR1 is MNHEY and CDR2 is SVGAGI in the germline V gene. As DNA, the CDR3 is TGTGCCAGCAGTTACTCCTCAGGGATAGATACGCAGTATTTT. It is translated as CASSYSSGIDTQYF.

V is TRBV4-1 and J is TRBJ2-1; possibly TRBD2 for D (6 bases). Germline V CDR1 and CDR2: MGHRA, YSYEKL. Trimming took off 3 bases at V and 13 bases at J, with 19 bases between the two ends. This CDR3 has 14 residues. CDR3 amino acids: CASSQSTRRDFQFF. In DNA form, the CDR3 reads TGCGCCAGCAGCCAGTCCACACGCAGGGACTTTCAGTTCTTC.

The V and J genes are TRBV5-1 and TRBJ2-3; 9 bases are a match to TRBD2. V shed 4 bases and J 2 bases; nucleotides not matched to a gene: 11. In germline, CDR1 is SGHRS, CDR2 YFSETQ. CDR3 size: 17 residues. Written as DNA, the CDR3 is TGCGCCAGCAGCCCCGAGGGTCTAGCGGGGACCACAGATACGCAGTATTTT. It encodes CASSPEGLAGTTDTQYF.

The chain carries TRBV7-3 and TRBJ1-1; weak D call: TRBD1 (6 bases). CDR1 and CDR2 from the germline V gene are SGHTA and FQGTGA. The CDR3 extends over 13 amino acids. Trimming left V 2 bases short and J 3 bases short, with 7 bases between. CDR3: CASSLEGDTEAFF. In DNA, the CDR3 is TGTGCCAGCAGCTTAGAGGGGGACACTGAAGCTTTCTTT.

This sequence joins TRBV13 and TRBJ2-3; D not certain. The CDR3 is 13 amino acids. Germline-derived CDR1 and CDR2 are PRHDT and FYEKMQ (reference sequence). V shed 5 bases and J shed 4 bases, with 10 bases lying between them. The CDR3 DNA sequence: TGTGCCAGCAGCGCTGGTGGCCCAGATACGCAGTATTTT. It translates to CASSAGGPDTQYF.

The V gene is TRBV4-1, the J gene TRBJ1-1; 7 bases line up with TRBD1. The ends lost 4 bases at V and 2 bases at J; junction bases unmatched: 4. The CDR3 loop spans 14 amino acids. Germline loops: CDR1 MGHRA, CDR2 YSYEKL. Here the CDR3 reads CASSRTGGNTEAFF. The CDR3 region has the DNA TGCGCCAGCAGCCGGACAGGAGGAAACACTGAAGCTTTCTTT.

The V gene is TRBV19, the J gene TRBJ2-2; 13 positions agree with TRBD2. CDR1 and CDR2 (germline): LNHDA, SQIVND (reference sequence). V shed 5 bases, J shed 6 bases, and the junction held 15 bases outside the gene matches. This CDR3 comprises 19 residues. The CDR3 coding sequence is TGTGCCAGTAGTTCCCCCGGGCACCACGGACTAGCGGGAGCCGGGGAGCTGTTTTTT. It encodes CASSSPGHHGLAGAGELFF.

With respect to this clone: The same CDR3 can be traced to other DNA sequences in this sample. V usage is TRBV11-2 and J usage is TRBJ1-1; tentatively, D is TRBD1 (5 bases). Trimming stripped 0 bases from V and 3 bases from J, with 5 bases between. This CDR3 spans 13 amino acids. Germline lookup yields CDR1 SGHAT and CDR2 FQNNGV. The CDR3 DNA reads TGTGCCAGCAGCTTAGACAGGGACACTGAAGCTTTCTTT. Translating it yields CASSLDRDTEAFF.

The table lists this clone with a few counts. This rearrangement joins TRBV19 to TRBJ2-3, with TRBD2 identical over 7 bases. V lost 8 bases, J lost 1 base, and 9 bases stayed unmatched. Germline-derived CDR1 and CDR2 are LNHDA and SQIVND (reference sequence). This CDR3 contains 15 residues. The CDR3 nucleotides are TGTGCCAGTTCTTTAGGTGGGAGGGGCACAGATACGCAGTATTTT. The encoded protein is CASSLGGRGTDTQYF.

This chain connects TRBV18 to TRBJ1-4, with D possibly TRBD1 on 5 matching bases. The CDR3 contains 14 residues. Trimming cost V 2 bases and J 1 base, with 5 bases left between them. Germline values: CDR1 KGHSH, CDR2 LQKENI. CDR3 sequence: CASSPDRTNEKLFF. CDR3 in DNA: TGTGCCAGCTCACCAGACAGAACTAATGAAAAACTGTTTTTT. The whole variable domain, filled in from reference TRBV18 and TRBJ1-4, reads NAGVMQNPRHLVRRRGQEARLRCSPMKGHSHVYWYRQLPEEGLKFMVYLQKENIIDESGMPKERFSAEFPKEGPSILRIQQVVRGDSAAYFCASSPDRTNEKLFFGSGTQLSVL.

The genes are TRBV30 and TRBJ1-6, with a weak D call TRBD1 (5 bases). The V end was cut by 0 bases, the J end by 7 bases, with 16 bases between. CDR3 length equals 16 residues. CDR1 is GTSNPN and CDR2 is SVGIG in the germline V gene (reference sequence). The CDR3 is CAWSVGVRAANSPLHF. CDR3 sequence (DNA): TGTGCCTGGAGTGTAGGGGTAAGGGCCGCCAATTCACCCCTCCACTTT.

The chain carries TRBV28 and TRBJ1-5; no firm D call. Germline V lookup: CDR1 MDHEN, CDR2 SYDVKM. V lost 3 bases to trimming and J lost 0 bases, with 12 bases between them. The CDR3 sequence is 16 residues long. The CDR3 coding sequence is TGTGCCAGCAGTTTCGAGACAACGAATAGCAATCAGCCCCAGCATTTT. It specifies CASSFETTNSNQPQHF.

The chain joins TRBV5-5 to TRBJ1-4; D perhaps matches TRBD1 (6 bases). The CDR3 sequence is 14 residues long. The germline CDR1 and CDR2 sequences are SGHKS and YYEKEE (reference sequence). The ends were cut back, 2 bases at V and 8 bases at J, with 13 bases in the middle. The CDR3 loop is CASSFSGGWEKLFF. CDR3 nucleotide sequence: TGTGCCAGCAGCTTTTCGGGGGGCTGGGAAAAACTGTTTTTT.

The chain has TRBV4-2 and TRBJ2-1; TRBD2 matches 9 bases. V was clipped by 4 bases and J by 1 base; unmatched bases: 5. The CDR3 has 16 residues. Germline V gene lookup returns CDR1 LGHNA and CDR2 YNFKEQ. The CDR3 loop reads CASSPLAGISYNEQFF. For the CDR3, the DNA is TGTGCCAGCAGCCCTCTAGCGGGGATTTCCTACAATGAGCAGTTCTTC.

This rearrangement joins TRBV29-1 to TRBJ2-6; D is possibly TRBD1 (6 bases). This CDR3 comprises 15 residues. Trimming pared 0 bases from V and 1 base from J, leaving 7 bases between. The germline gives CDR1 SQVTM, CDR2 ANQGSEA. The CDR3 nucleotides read TGCAGCGTTGAAGATCAGGGGTCTGGGGCCAACGTCCTGACTTTC. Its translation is CSVEDQGSGANVLTF. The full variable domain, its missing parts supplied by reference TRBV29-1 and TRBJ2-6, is SAVISQKPSRDICQRGTSLTIQCQVDSQVTMMFWYRQQPGQSLTLIATANQGSEATYESGFVIDKFPISRPNLTFSTLTVSNMSPEDSSIYLCSVEDQGSGANVLTFGAGSRLTVL.

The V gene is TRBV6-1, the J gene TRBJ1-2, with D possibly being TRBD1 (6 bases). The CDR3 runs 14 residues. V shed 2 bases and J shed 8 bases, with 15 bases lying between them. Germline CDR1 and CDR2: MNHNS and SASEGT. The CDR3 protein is CASSELGGANGYTF. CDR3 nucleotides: TGTGCCAGCAGTGAACTTGGGGGGGCGAACGGCTACACCTTC.

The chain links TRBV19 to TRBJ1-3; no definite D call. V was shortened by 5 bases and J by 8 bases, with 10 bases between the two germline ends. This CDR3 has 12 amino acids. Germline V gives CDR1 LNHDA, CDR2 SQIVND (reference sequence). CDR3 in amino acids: CASSGPRDTIYF. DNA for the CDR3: TGTGCCAGTAGTGGGCCGAGGGACACCATATATTTT.

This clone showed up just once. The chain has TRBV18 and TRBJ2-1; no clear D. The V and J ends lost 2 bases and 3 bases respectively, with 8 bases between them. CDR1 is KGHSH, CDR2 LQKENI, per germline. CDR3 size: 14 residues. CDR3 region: CASSPWHNYNEQFF. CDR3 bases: TGTGCCAGCTCACCATGGCACAACTACAATGAGCAGTTCTTC.

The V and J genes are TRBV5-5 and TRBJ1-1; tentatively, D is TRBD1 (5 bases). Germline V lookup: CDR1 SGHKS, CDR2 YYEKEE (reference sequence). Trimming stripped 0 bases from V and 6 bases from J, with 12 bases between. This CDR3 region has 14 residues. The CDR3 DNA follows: TGTGCCAGCAGCTTGGGACAGTTTGTGGCTGAAGCTTTCTTT. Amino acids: CASSLGQFVAEAFF.

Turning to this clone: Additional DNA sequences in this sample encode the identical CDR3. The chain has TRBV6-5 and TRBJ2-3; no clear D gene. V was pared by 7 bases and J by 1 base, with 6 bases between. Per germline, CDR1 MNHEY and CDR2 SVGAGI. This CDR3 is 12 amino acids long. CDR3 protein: CASKAGTDTQYF. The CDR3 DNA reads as TGTGCCAGCAAGGCGGGCACAGATACGCAGTATTTT.

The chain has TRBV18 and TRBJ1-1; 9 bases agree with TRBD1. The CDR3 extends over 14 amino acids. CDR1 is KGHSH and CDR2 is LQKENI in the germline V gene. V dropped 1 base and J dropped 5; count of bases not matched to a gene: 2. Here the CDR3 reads CASSPRQGGTEAFF. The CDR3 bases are TGTGCCAGCTCACCACGACAGGGGGGGACTGAAGCTTTCTTT.

The CDR3 loop is CASSQTGGYNQPQHF. In DNA, the CDR3 is TGCGCCAGCAGCCAGACAGGGGGGTACAATCAGCCCCAGCATTTT. V and J are TRBV4-3 and TRBJ1-5, with 9 nucleotides matching TRBD1. This CDR3 has 15 amino acids. The germline gives CDR1 LGHNA, CDR2 YSLEER. The V segment lost 3 bases and the J segment 3 bases; nucleotides outside the gene matches: 3.